This T cell receptor (beta chain) was obtained from a study of metastatic and nonmetastatic thyroid tumors. Study at large: Comparison of repertoires was carried out across blood and tumor or nodule tissue from malignant and benign thyroid patients.

Points from the study as a whole: It was reportedly found that TCR beta diversity was significantly higher in malignant thyroid tumors than in benign nodules, a difference seen in both blood and tumor samples.

TCRdb ran MiXCR on the PCR reads. Seen here are some 31,000 clones, around 4% observed once, and the top ten hold 21%. Each patient went into thyroid surgery without having received any treatment. This clone was recorded many times. The antigen is undetermined. The sequence came from a female donor with papillary thyroid cancer or a benign thyroid nodule (not recorded which). Some clones in this sample may be carry-over from other donors' samples. Sequencing was performed on blood.

CDR3 residues: CASSLVGRGISYEQYF. CDR3 nucleotides: TGTGCCAGCAGCTTAGTGGGGCGGGGGATCTCCTACGAGCAGTACTTC. The chain combines TRBV11-2 with TRBJ2-7; TRBD2 aligns across 7 bases. Germline V gives CDR1 SGHAT, CDR2 FQNNGV. The CDR3 consists of 16 residues. The V segment lost 1 base and the J segment 0 bases; nucleotides outside the gene matches: 6.